Listed below are T cell receptor beta chains from one sample, sequenced in a study of brain T cells in children with intractable seizures. Some clones are missing from TCRdb's copy, which holds only in-frame ones; the method was immunoSEQ multiplex PCR. The sample lists hundreds of thousands of clones, 93% occurring once. Sequenced here: peripheral blood, sampled more than 4 months after surgery. The receptors shown here come from a boy under two years old with tuberous sclerosis and intractable seizures. CDR3s include the opening cysteine and the closing phenylalanine or tryptophan. D genes are given only for firm matches. Clone size is stated in some rows and not others, as once, few, many or a class when expanded.

v_gene: TRBV5-1; abundance: -; j_gene: TRBJ2-5; d_gene: TRBD2; CDR3aa: CASRDVAGGLETQYF
v_gene: TRBV29-1; abundance: -; j_gene: TRBJ2-5; d_gene: TRBD2; CDR3aa: CSVPGLAGAKTQYF
v_gene: TRBV13; abundance: -; j_gene: TRBJ1-5; d_gene: -; CDR3aa: CASSYGQGNQPQHF
v_gene: TRBV9; abundance: -; j_gene: TRBJ1-3; d_gene: TRBD1; CDR3aa: CASSVLVQGAGNTIYF
v_gene: TRBV27; abundance: -; j_gene: TRBJ2-7; d_gene: -; CDR3aa: CASKWGASSYEQYF
v_gene: TRBV2; abundance: -; j_gene: TRBJ1-1; d_gene: -; CDR3aa: CTSSAIRTEAFF
v_gene: TRBV7-9; abundance: once; j_gene: TRBJ1-3; d_gene: TRBD1; CDR3aa: CASSLKQGRSGNTIYF
v_gene: TRBV9; abundance: -; j_gene: TRBJ1-3; d_gene: TRBD1; CDR3aa: CASSAPAGGVLSGNTIYF
v_gene: TRBV2; abundance: -; j_gene: TRBJ2-5; d_gene: TRBD2; CDR3aa: CVTGLAIQETQYF
v_gene: TRBV6-1; abundance: -; j_gene: TRBJ2-2; d_gene: -; CDR3aa: CASSELARTRMNTGELFF
v_gene: TRBV18; abundance: once; j_gene: TRBJ1-1; d_gene: -; CDR3aa: CASSEVDGGTEAFF
v_gene: TRBV5-1; abundance: -; j_gene: TRBJ2-7; d_gene: TRBD1; CDR3aa: CASSSYRGVEQYF
v_gene: TRBV29-1; abundance: -; j_gene: TRBJ2-5; d_gene: TRBD1; CDR3aa: CSVEGDRDLEETQYF
v_gene: TRBV2; abundance: -; j_gene: TRBJ2-2; d_gene: -; CDR3aa: CASSQNPTGELFF
v_gene: TRBV9; abundance: -; j_gene: TRBJ2-1; d_gene: TRBD2; CDR3aa: CASSGRGLAGGSSYNEQFF
v_gene: TRBV19; abundance: -; j_gene: TRBJ2-6; d_gene: -; CDR3aa: CASSIVQGSGANVLTF
v_gene: TRBV19; abundance: -; j_gene: TRBJ1-2; d_gene: -; CDR3aa: CASRAGNYGYTF
v_gene: TRBV7-9; abundance: -; j_gene: TRBJ2-1; d_gene: TRBD1; CDR3aa: CASSPWDRNNEQFF
v_gene: TRBV5-1; abundance: -; j_gene: TRBJ2-3; d_gene: -; CDR3aa: CASSGEKRFTDTQYF
v_gene: TRBV3-1/TRBV3-2; abundance: -; j_gene: TRBJ2-5; d_gene: -; CDR3aa: CASSQEEWETQYF
v_gene: TRBV19; abundance: -; j_gene: TRBJ1-3; d_gene: -; CDR3aa: CASRPQDPSGNTIYF
v_gene: TRBV6-5; abundance: -; j_gene: TRBJ1-2; d_gene: -; CDR3aa: CASSYSGDGYTF
v_gene: TRBV11-2; abundance: few; j_gene: TRBJ1-1; d_gene: -; CDR3aa: CASSLGPASVTFF
v_gene: TRBV7-9; abundance: -; j_gene: TRBJ2-3; d_gene: TRBD2; CDR3aa: CASSSRLAGATDTQYF
v_gene: TRBV9; abundance: -; j_gene: TRBJ2-3; d_gene: TRBD2; CDR3aa: CASSVEPLAGVDTQYF
v_gene: TRBV12-3/TRBV12-4; abundance: once; j_gene: TRBJ2-5; d_gene: -; CDR3aa: CASINRLQETQYF
v_gene: TRBV6-1; abundance: -; j_gene: TRBJ2-1; d_gene: -; CDR3aa: CASSEQGNEQFF
v_gene: TRBV6-2/TRBV6-3; abundance: -; j_gene: TRBJ2-2; d_gene: -; CDR3aa: CASSYSNVGPGELFF
v_gene: TRBV9; abundance: once; j_gene: TRBJ2-1; d_gene: -; CDR3aa: CASSEEPRVDEQFF
v_gene: TRBV7-9; abundance: many; j_gene: TRBJ1-2; d_gene: TRBD1; CDR3aa: CASSLDGGTGGPRYGYTF
v_gene: TRBV6-2/TRBV6-3; abundance: -; j_gene: TRBJ1-1; d_gene: TRBD1; CDR3aa: CASSFQSRRQGEAFF
v_gene: TRBV3-1/TRBV3-2; abundance: -; j_gene: TRBJ1-3; d_gene: -; CDR3aa: CASSQDPGEWNTIYF
v_gene: TRBV3-1/TRBV3-2; abundance: -; j_gene: TRBJ1-3; d_gene: -; CDR3aa: CASSQDIAGSSGNTIYF
v_gene: TRBV7-2; abundance: -; j_gene: TRBJ2-1; d_gene: -; CDR3aa: CASNNNEQFF
v_gene: TRBV2; abundance: -; j_gene: TRBJ1-1; d_gene: -; CDR3aa: CASSEVWGQNTEAFF
v_gene: TRBV19; abundance: -; j_gene: TRBJ1-4; d_gene: -; CDR3aa: CATGDLTTNEKLFF
v_gene: TRBV6-5; abundance: -; j_gene: TRBJ1-1; d_gene: TRBD1; CDR3aa: CASSYSPQGATEAFF
v_gene: TRBV2; abundance: -; j_gene: TRBJ2-2; d_gene: -; CDR3aa: CASSGGLGELFF
v_gene: TRBV2; abundance: -; j_gene: TRBJ1-2; d_gene: TRBD1; CDR3aa: CASSVGTGGRGYTF
v_gene: TRBV6-6; abundance: -; j_gene: TRBJ2-7; d_gene: TRBD2; CDR3aa: CASTLSGTPHEQYF
v_gene: TRBV25-1; abundance: -; j_gene: TRBJ2-5; d_gene: -; CDR3aa: CASSEPRWLIRTQYF
v_gene: TRBV6-5; abundance: -; j_gene: TRBJ1-6; d_gene: -; CDR3aa: CASSYVGRGSSPLHF
v_gene: TRBV7-9; abundance: -; j_gene: TRBJ2-3; d_gene: -; CDR3aa: CASSLVDRRDTQYF
v_gene: TRBV27; abundance: -; j_gene: TRBJ2-4; d_gene: TRBD2; CDR3aa: CASSLSRASGGSNIQYF
v_gene: TRBV25-1; abundance: -; j_gene: TRBJ1-3; d_gene: -; CDR3aa: CASSEGGRNTIYF
v_gene: TRBV19; abundance: -; j_gene: TRBJ2-5; d_gene: -; CDR3aa: CASSISRETQYF
v_gene: TRBV7-9; abundance: few; j_gene: TRBJ1-2; d_gene: -; CDR3aa: CASSLSAQVYGYTF